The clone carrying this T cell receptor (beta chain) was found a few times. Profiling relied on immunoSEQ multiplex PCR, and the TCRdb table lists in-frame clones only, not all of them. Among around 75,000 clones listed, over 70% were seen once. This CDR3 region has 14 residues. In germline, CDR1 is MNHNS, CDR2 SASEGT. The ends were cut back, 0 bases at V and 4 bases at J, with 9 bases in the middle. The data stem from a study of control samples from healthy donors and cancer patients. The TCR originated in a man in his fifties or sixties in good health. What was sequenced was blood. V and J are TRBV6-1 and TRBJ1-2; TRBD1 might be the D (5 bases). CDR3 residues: CASSEAPGSYGYTF. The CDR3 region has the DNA TGTGCCAGCAGTGAAGCCCCAGGGAGCTATGGCTACACCTTC.